This T cell receptor (beta chain) originates from a study of cytomegalovirus exposure and HLA in healthy donors. The primer mix had 60 Vbeta and 13 Jbeta primers. Method: immunoSEQ multiplex PCR; TCRdb's copy keeps in-frame clones and lacks some. The sample shows some 110,000 clones, less than 85% of them seen only once. Germline V CDR1 and CDR2: LNHNV, YYDKDF (reference sequence). Trimming cost V 8 bases and J 4 bases, with 30 bases left between them. The CDR3 contains 19 residues. The sequenced material came from PBMCs. The gene calls are TRBV15 and TRBJ1-3, with D tentatively TRBD1 (5 bases). The clonotype originates from a man aged 35-49 years in good health and CMV-seropositive. CDR3 region: CATARAFGGEGEAGNTIYF. DNA for the CDR3: TGTGCCACCGCGAGGGCCTTTGGGGGGGAAGGAGAAGCCGGAAACACCATATATTTT.